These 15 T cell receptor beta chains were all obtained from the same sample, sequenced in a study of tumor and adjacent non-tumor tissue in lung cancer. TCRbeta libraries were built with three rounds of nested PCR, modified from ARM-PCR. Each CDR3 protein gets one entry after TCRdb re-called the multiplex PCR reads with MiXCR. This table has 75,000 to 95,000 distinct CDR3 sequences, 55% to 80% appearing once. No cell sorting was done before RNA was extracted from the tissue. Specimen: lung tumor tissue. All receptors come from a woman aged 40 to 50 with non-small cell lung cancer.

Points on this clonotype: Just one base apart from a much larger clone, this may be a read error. The DNA of the CDR3 is TGTGCCAGCGGTCGCTATAATTCACACCTCCACTTT. Protein: CASGRYNSHLHF. This sequence joins TRBV25-1 and TRBJ1-6; no reliable D call. Germline V CDR1 and CDR2: MGHDK, SYGVNS. The CDR3 runs to 12 residues.

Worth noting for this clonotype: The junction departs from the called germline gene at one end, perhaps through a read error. The chain's CDR3 is CTSNEAGPTGEHHF. CDR3 DNA: TGCACCAGCAATGAGGCCGGGCCGACGGGCGAGCACCACTTC. The chain links TRBV10-1 to TRBJ2-7; D gene unclear. Germline V gives CDR1 WNHNN, CDR2 SYGVQD (reference sequence). CDR3 size: 14 residues.

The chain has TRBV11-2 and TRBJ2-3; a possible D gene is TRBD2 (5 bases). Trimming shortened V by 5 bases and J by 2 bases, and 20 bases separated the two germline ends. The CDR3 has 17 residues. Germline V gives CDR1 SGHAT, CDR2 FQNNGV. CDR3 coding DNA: TGTGCCAGCAGCCACCTTATATGGGCGGGTTCCACAGATACGCAGTATTTT. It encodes CASSHLIWAGSTDTQYF.

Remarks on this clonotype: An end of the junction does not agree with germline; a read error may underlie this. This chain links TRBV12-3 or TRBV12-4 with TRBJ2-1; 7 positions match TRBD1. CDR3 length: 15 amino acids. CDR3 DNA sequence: TGTACCAGCTGTGGCCAGGGGGTGGGTACCAATGAGCAGTTCTTC. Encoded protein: CTSCGQGVGTNEQFF.

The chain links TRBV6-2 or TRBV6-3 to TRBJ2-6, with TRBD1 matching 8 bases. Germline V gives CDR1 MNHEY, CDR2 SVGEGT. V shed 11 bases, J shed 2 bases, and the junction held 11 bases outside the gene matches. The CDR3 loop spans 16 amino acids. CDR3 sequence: CAGTTDRVAGANVLTF. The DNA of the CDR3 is TGTGCCGGCACGACGGACAGGGTGGCTGGGGCCAACGTCCTGACTTTC.

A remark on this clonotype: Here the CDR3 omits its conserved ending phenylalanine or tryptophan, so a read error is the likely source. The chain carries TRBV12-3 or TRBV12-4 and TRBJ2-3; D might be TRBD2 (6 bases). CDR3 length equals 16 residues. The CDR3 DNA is TGTGCCAGCAGTACCCCGACGTATACTAGCATAGATACGCAGTATTCT. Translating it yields CASSTPTYTSIDTQYS.

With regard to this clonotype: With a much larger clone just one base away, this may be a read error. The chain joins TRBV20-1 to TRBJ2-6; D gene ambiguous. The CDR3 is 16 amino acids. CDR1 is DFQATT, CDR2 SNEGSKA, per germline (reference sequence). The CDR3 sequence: CTARMSVGAGANVLTF. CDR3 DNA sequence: TGCACTGCTAGAATGTCCGTGGGTGCTGGGGCCAACGTCCTGACTTTC.

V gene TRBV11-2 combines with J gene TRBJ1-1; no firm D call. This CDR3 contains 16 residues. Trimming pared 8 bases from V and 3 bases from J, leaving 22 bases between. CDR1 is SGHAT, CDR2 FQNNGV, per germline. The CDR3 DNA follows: TGTGCCAGCTGCCTAGAATCAGGCCTGGCGGACACTGAAGCTTTCTTT. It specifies CASCLESGLADTEAFF.

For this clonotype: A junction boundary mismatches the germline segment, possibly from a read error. Here the CDR3 reads CTSSELLNTEALF. The CDR3 bases are TGTACCAGCAGTGAGCTGTTGAACACTGAAGCTCTCTTT. The V and J genes are TRBV12-3 or TRBV12-4 and TRBJ1-1; D gene unclear. This CDR3 contains 13 residues.

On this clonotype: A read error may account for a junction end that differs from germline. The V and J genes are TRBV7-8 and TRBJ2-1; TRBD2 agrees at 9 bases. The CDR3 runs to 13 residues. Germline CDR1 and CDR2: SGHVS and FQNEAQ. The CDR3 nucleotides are TGTACCAGCAAGGACCAGGGACTAGCCACTCGTGGCTTC. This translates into CTSKDQGLATRGF.

In nucleotides, the CDR3 is TGCAGTGCGCTTTTCAGTACACAGTATTTT. Protein product: CSALFSTQYF. The chain recombines TRBV20-1 with TRBJ2-3; D gene uncertain. The CDR3 runs to 10 residues. CDR1 is DFQATT, CDR2 SNEGSKA, per germline (reference sequence). The V gene lost 6 bases and the J gene lost 12 bases, with 13 bases spanning the gap.

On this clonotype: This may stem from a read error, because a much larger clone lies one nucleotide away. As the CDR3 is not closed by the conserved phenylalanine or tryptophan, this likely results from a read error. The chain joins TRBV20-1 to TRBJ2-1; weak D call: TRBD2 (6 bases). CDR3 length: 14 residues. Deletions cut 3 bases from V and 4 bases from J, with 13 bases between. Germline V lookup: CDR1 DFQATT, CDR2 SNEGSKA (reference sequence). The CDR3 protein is CSARSPAGYNEQFS. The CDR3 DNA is TGCAGTGCTAGGTCCCCGGCGGGGTACAATGAGCAGTTCTCC.

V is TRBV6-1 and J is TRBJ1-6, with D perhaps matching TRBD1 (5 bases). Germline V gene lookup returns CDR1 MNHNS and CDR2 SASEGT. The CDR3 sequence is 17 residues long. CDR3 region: CSSVKQEGGGYNSPLHF. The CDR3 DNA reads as TGTAGCAGCGTGAAACAGGAAGGTGGAGGGTATAATTCACCCCTCCACTTT.

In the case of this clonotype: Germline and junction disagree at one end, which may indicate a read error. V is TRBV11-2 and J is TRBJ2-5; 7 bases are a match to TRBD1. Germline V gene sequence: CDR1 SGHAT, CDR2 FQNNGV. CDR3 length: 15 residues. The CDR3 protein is CASSVGQRNQETQYF. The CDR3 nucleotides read TGTGCAAGCAGCGTGGGACAGAGGAACCAAGAGACCCAGTACTTC.

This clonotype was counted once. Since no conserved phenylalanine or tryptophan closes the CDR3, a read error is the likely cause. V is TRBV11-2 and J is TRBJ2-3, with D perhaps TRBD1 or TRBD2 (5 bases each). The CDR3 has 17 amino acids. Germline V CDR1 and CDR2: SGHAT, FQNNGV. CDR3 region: CASSFGRGRTSTETQYL. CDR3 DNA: TGTGCCAGCAGCTTCGGAAGGGGTAGAACTAGTACAGAAACGCAGTATTTG.